This T cell receptor beta chain was obtained from a study of control samples from healthy donors and cancer patients. Measured with immunoSEQ multiplex PCR; TCRdb has only the in-frame clones, and not every one. The table includes approximately 170,000 clones, about nine tenths detected once. The germline V gene has CDR1 SGHTA and CDR2 FQGNSA. V was clipped by 1 base and J by 0 bases, with 10 bases between them. This CDR3 is 16 amino acids long. This rearrangement joins TRBV7-2 to TRBJ1-5, with D uncertain. The clonotype comes from a woman aged 25 to 39 in good health. Sequencing was performed on blood. CDR3 in amino acids: CASSLGYGYSNQPQHF. The DNA for the CDR3 is TGTGCCAGCAGCTTAGGGTACGGGTATAGCAATCAGCCCCAGCATTTT.